These 21 T cell receptor beta chains were all obtained from the same sample, sequenced in a study of monozygotic twins with inflammatory bowel disease. Reprocessing the 5' RACE reads, TCRdb reports a single entry for every CDR3 protein and omits DNA. Its table lists under 350,000 distinct CDR3 sequences. The sequencing sample was made of blood. These receptors all come from a human donor with ulcerative colitis or Crohn's disease, or a healthy co-twin of an affected twin (not recorded which).

The chain links TRBV20-1 to TRBJ2-2; TCRdb names TRBD1, which stays unverified in the absence of DNA. Germline V gene lookup returns CDR1 DFQATT and CDR2 SNEGSKA (reference sequence). The CDR3 runs to 15 residues. The CDR3 sequence is CSATGRGAYTGELFF.

The chain recombines TRBV12-3 or TRBV12-4 with TRBJ1-4; the TCRdb call, TRBD1, lacks DNA for checking. The CDR3 has 14 residues. The CDR3: CASSFDPSGEKLFF.

CDR3 loop: CASSLVVDTQYF. The chain joins TRBV5-6 to TRBJ2-3. This CDR3 has 12 residues. Germline CDR1 reads SGHDT; CDR2 reads YYEEEE.

The J gene is TRBJ2-7, the V gene TRBV10-3. Germline-derived CDR1 and CDR2 are ENHRY and SYGVKD. CDR3 length: 13 amino acids. The CDR3 loop is CAIRDSSRYEQYF.

The chain recombines TRBV11-3 with TRBJ2-3; without DNA, the TCRdb call of TRBD1 cannot be checked. Germline-derived CDR1 and CDR2 are SGHNT and YENEEA. The CDR3 covers 15 residues. Here the CDR3 reads CASSSRGLDTDTQYF.

The rearrangement links TRBV28 to TRBJ2-1; TCRdb's D gene call, TRBD1, goes unchecked for lack of DNA. CDR1 and CDR2 (germline): MDHEN, SYDVKM. The CDR3 is 15 residues long. This CDR3 reads CASSSGTILGAEQFF.

This chain uses TRBV4-3 with TRBJ2-1; absent DNA, TCRdb's TRBD2 call cannot be checked. The CDR3 extends over 16 amino acids. Looked up from germline, CDR1 is LGHNA and CDR2 is YSLEER. The CDR3 is CASSQDPSRPYNEQFF.

The chain couples TRBV12-3 or TRBV12-4 to TRBJ2-2; TCRdb designates TRBD1, a call that cannot be tested without DNA. The CDR3 is 15 amino acids. The CDR3 reads CASSLLAGSTGELFF.

This chain connects TRBV19 to TRBJ2-3; TCRdb designates TRBD2, a call that cannot be tested without DNA. Germline CDR1 LNHDA, CDR2 SQIVND (reference sequence). The CDR3 is 17 amino acids. CDR3 residues: CASSILTRTSGTDTQYF.

The chain has TRBV9 and TRBJ2-1; the TRBD1 assignment by TCRdb is unverifiable without DNA. Germline-derived CDR1 and CDR2 are SGDLS and YYNGEE. This CDR3 has 15 residues. Here the CDR3 reads CASSAGTGASNEQFF.

CDR3 protein: CSALQGVNTEAFF. The chain uses TRBV20-1 and TRBJ1-1; TCRdb names TRBD1, which stays unverified in the absence of DNA. This CDR3 comprises 13 residues. Germline assignment: CDR1 DFQATT and CDR2 SNEGSKA (reference sequence).

The gene calls are TRBV12-3 or TRBV12-4 and TRBJ1-6; TCRdb's assignment of TRBD1 cannot be checked, as there is no DNA. There are 15 residues in the CDR3. The CDR3 here is CASRRTGQGNSPLHF.

The rearrangement joins TRBV30 to TRBJ2-7. CDR1 and CDR2 from the germline V gene are GTSNPN and SVGIG (reference sequence). The CDR3 consists of 11 residues. The CDR3 loop reads CAWQLSYEQYF. The variable domain in full, completed from reference TRBV30 and TRBJ2-7, reads SQTIHQWPATLVQPVGSPLSLECTVEGTSNPNLYWYRQAAGRGLQLLFYSVGIGQISSEVPQNLSASRPQDRQFILSSKKLLLSDSGFYLCAWQLSYEQYFGPGTRLTVT.

The chain recombines TRBV7-9 with TRBJ2-7. This CDR3 contains 13 residues. Germline V gene lookup returns CDR1 SEHNR and CDR2 FQNEAQ (reference sequence). The CDR3 loop reads CASSSGEGYEQYF.

The V call is TRBV7-6, the J call TRBJ2-7; TCRdb's assignment of TRBD2 cannot be checked, as there is no DNA. Germline values: CDR1 SGHVS, CDR2 FNYEAQ. The CDR3 contains 14 residues. The CDR3 loop is CASTLPASGYEQYF.

V is TRBV11-2 and J is TRBJ1-4. The CDR3 loop spans 16 amino acids. Germline CDR1 SGHAT, CDR2 FQNNGV. CDR3 sequence reads: CASSPGTSSPNEKLFF.

The rearrangement joins TRBV29-1 to TRBJ2-1; TCRdb picks TRBD2, but there is no DNA to check that call. Germline CDR1 and CDR2: SQVTM and ANQGSEA. The CDR3 sequence is 14 residues long. The CDR3 sequence is CSVEWRGSYNEQFF.

The chain couples TRBV28 to TRBJ1-4; as DNA is missing, the TRBD1 call by TCRdb cannot be tested. The CDR3 contains 14 residues. CDR1 and CDR2 from the germline V gene are MDHEN and SYDVKM. CDR3 amino acids: CASSLPRNNEKLFF.

This chain joins TRBV28 and TRBJ1-6; TCRdb's D call of TRBD1 is untestable without DNA. This CDR3 contains 18 residues. The germline V gene has CDR1 MDHEN and CDR2 SYDVKM. The CDR3 here is CASSWGRQGSSYNSPLHF. Full variable domain (outside the CDR3, taken from reference TRBV28 and TRBJ1-6): DVKVTQSSRYLVKRTGEKVFLECVQDMDHENMFWYRQDPGLGLRLIYFSYDVKMKEKGDIPEGYSVSREKKERFSLILESASTNQTSMYLCASSWGRQGSSYNSPLHFGNGTRLTVT.

The CDR3: CASSSKLAGPSDTQYF. The chain carries TRBV7-2 and TRBJ2-3; TCRdb's assignment of TRBD2 cannot be checked, as there is no DNA. This CDR3 spans 16 amino acids. In germline, CDR1 is SGHTA, CDR2 FQGNSA.

The genes are TRBV12-3 or TRBV12-4 and TRBJ1-2. CDR3 length: 13 amino acids. CDR3 protein: CASSFAQVYGYTF.